These 27 T cell receptor beta chains were all obtained from the same sample, sequenced in a study of blood T cell repertoires in COVID-19. Clones were sequenced by immunoSEQ multiplex PCR, and TCRdb holds only the in-frame ones, with some missing. The sample contains about 160,000 clones, about 88% of which appear only once. Sequencing was carried out using PBMCs or T cells enriched from blood (not recorded which). These receptors all stem from a woman in her fifties or sixties who had recovered from COVID-19.

The chain uses TRBV7-3 and TRBJ2-7; D may be TRBD2 (6 bases). The CDR3 covers 15 residues. Germline V lookup: CDR1 SGHTA, CDR2 FQGTGA. Trimming cost V 3 bases and J 5 bases, with 17 bases left between them. CDR3 nucleotide sequence: TGTGCCAGCAGCTTGGGGTTGGGCGGGACCCACGAGCAGTACTTC. Residues: CASSLGLGGTHEQYF.

The chain combines TRBV5-4 with TRBJ2-3; perhaps TRBD2 as D (6 bases). The CDR3 is 16 residues long. Deletions cut 0 bases from V and 3 bases from J, with 14 bases between. CDR1 is SGHNT and CDR2 is YYREEE in the germline V gene (reference sequence). CDR3 nucleotide sequence: TGTGCCAGCAGCTTGGCCGGCGGGAAGAGAACAGATACGCAGTATTTT. Translated: CASSLAGGKRTDTQYF. Complete variable domain (other parts from reference TRBV5-4 and TRBJ2-3): ETGVTQSPTHLIKTRGQQVTLRCSSQSGHNTVSWYQQALGQGPQFIFQYYREEENGRGNFPPRFSGLQFPNYSSELNVNALELDDSALYLCASSLAGGKRTDTQYFGPGTRLTVL.

The chain uses TRBV5-1 and TRBJ1-2; no reliable D call. The CDR3 consists of 13 residues. The V and J ends lost 4 bases and 5 bases respectively, with 12 bases between them. In germline, CDR1 is SGHRS, CDR2 YFSETQ. Written as DNA, the CDR3 is TGCGCCAGCAGCCTCACTAGAGGGTATGGCTACACCTTC. Protein sequence: CASSLTRGYGYTF.

The genes are TRBV5-1 and TRBJ1-4; maybe TRBD1 (5 bases). The CDR3 covers 15 residues. Germline lookup yields CDR1 SGHRS and CDR2 YFSETQ. V was clipped by 4 bases and J by 0 bases, with 10 bases between them. The CDR3 DNA is TGCGCCAGCAGCCCCGACAGAGCAACTAATGAAAAACTGTTTTTT. Protein: CASSPDRATNEKLFF.

The chain couples TRBV3-1 (or the pseudogene TRBV3-2) to TRBJ2-3; TRBD2 might be the D (6 bases). The germline V and J ends were trimmed by 1 base and 2 bases, with 7 bases remaining between them. Per germline, CDR1 LGHDT and CDR2 YNNKEL (reference sequence). The CDR3 is 14 residues long. The CDR3 bases are TGTGCCAGCAGCCAAGCGGGAGACACAGATACGCAGTATTTT. Residues: CASSQAGDTDTQYF.

V and J are TRBV30 and TRBJ2-5; 8 nucleotides agree with TRBD2. This CDR3 is 15 amino acids long. Unmatched junction bases numbered 16, after V lost 5 bases and J lost 8 bases. CDR1 and CDR2 from the germline V gene are GTSNPN and SVGIG (reference sequence). The CDR3 DNA sequence: TGTGCCTGGGGACCTCCCACGGGACTAGTTTTAACCCAGTACTTC. Protein: CAWGPPTGLVLTQYF.

The chain carries TRBV5-6 and TRBJ1-6, with 9 bases lining up with TRBD1. Germline V CDR1 and CDR2: SGHDT, YYEEEE. After removal of 7 bases from V and 8 bases from J, the junction contained 1 base not matched to a gene. The CDR3 length is 12 residues. For the CDR3, the DNA is TGTGCCAGCCGGACAGGGGATTCACCCCTCCACTTT. This codes for CASRTGDSPLHF.

The V and J genes are TRBV12-3 or TRBV12-4 and TRBJ2-1; D ambiguous. The CDR3 sequence is 13 residues long. Deletions cut 2 bases from V and 4 bases from J, with 6 bases between. In nucleotides, the CDR3 is TGTGCCAGCAGTTTAAGAGCATACAATGAGCAGTTCTTC. Translation: CASSLRAYNEQFF.

This chain uses TRBV19 with TRBJ2-5; D is uncertain. This CDR3 is 12 amino acids long. Germline values: CDR1 LNHDA, CDR2 SQIVND (reference sequence). Trimming removed 4 bases at V and 5 bases at J, with 8 bases between. CDR3 in amino acids: CASSTRAETQYF. Here the CDR3 DNA reads TGTGCCAGTAGTACCCGAGCCGAGACCCAGTACTTC.

V usage is TRBV2 and J usage is TRBJ2-1; D not certain. Germline assignment: CDR1 SNHLY and CDR2 FYNNEI. The CDR3 is made up of 12 amino acids. With 5 bases removed from V and 9 bases from J, the gap between germline ends came to 11 bases. CDR3 coding DNA: TGTGCCAGCAGTTATAGCTCGGTTGAGCAGTTCTTC. Translating gives CASSYSSVEQFF.

The V gene is TRBV30, the J gene TRBJ2-1, with D perhaps TRBD1 (6 bases). The V gene lost 0 bases and the J gene lost 11 bases, with 11 bases spanning the gap. The CDR3 covers 12 residues. The germline CDR1 and CDR2 sequences are GTSNPN and SVGIG (reference sequence). Here the CDR3 DNA reads TGTGCCTGGAGTGTACGTGGGGGCCAGCAGTTCTTC. It yields the protein CAWSVRGGQQFF. The variable domain in full, completed from reference TRBV30 and TRBJ2-1, reads SQTIHQWPATLVQPVGSPLSLECTVEGTSNPNLYWYRQAAGRGLQLLFYSVGIGQISSEVPQNLSASRPQDRQFILSSKKLLLSDSGFYLCAWSVRGGQQFFGPGTRLTVL.

The chain recombines TRBV7-2 with TRBJ2-7; no firm D call. There are 11 residues in the CDR3. V was shortened by 5 bases and J by 2 bases, with 4 bases between the two germline ends. Germline CDR1 SGHTA, CDR2 FQGNSA. CDR3 DNA: TGTGCCAGCAGCCCCGCCTACGAGCAGTACTTC. Translating it yields CASSPAYEQYF.

The chain recombines TRBV6-5 with TRBJ2-5, with 10 bases lining up with TRBD2. V was clipped by 3 bases and J by 8 bases; unmatched bases: 9. Per germline, CDR1 MNHEY and CDR2 SVGAGI. This CDR3 is built from 15 residues. The CDR3 DNA is TGTGCCAGCAGTTATAGGTCTAGCGGGGGTAATACCCAGTACTTC. This sequence encodes CASSYRSSGGNTQYF.

The chain joins TRBV2 to TRBJ2-5; TRBD1 matches 9 bases. Trimming took 8 bases from V and 6 from J; bases not matched to a gene: 4. The CDR3 totals 12 residues. Germline V gene data show CDR1 as SNHLY and CDR2 as FYNNEI. Here the CDR3 reads CASLDRGKTQYF. The CDR3 coding sequence is TGTGCCAGCTTAGACAGGGGGAAGACCCAGTACTTC. Complete variable domain (other parts from reference TRBV2 and TRBJ2-5): EPEVTQTPSHQVTQMGQEVILRCVPISNHLYFYWYRQILGQKVEFLVSFYNNEISEKSEIFDDQFSVERPDGSNFTLKIRSTKLEDSAMYFCASLDRGKTQYFGPGTRLLVL.

The chain is built from TRBV15 and TRBJ2-5; D unresolved. This CDR3 spans 16 amino acids. The germline gives CDR1 LNHNV, CDR2 YYDKDF (reference sequence). With 0 bases removed from V and 1 base from J, the gap between germline ends came to 12 bases. CDR3 sequence reads: CATSRDLGSSQETQYF. CDR3 bases: TGTGCCACCAGCAGAGATCTGGGCAGTAGCCAAGAGACCCAGTACTTC.

The count of this clone is one. V and J are TRBV7-9 and TRBJ1-1; 8 nucleotides agree with TRBD1. CDR1 SEHNR and CDR2 FQNEAQ come from the germline V gene (reference sequence). The trim removed 4 bases at V and 2 bases at J, leaving 0 bases unmatched. The CDR3 consists of 13 residues. This chain's CDR3 is CASSSGGNTEAFF. In DNA form, the CDR3 reads TGTGCCAGCAGCTCAGGGGGCAACACTGAAGCTTTCTTT.

This sequence joins TRBV4-1 and TRBJ2-5; a possible D gene is TRBD2 (5 bases). Trimming pared 2 bases from V and 4 bases from J, leaving 20 bases between. The germline gives CDR1 MGHRA, CDR2 YSYEKL. The CDR3 is made up of 17 amino acids. The CDR3 region is CASSQQSPIARVETQYF. CDR3 in DNA: TGCGCCAGCAGCCAACAATCTCCGATAGCGAGGGTAGAGACCCAGTACTTC.

This rearrangement joins TRBV27 to TRBJ2-7, with D possibly TRBD1 on 6 matching bases. There are 18 residues in the CDR3. V was shortened by 3 bases and J by 3 bases, with 24 bases between the two germline ends. Germline loops: CDR1 MNHEY, CDR2 SMNVEV (reference sequence). The CDR3 reads CASSFASDPGQGIYEQYF. DNA of the CDR3: TGTGCCAGCAGTTTCGCCTCCGATCCGGGACAAGGGATCTACGAGCAGTACTTC.

This chain links TRBV4-3 with TRBJ2-2; 7 bases match TRBD1. Germline CDR1 LGHNA, CDR2 YSLEER. The V segment lost 4 bases and the J segment 7 bases; nucleotides outside the gene matches: 12. The CDR3 consists of 16 residues. The CDR3 nucleotides are TGCGCCAGCAGCCGAGTCCGACAGGGTCAGGGCGGGGAGCTGTTTTTT. It is translated as CASSRVRQGQGGELFF.

The gene calls are TRBV11-3 and TRBJ2-2, with no clear D. The CDR3 extends over 14 amino acids. The V end was cut by 5 bases, the J end by 6 bases, with 13 bases between. The germline V gene has CDR1 SGHNT and CDR2 YENEEA. The CDR3 spells CASSPLIRSGELFF. CDR3 DNA sequence: TGTGCCAGCAGCCCCCTCATTCGGTCCGGGGAGCTGTTTTTT.

The J gene is TRBJ2-3, the V gene TRBV5-4; D might be TRBD2 (5 bases). Germline CDR1 reads SGHNT; CDR2 reads YYREEE (reference sequence). This CDR3 contains 14 residues. V was shortened by 5 bases and J by 3 bases, with 13 bases between the two germline ends. DNA for the CDR3: TGTGCCAGCAGGCCTAGATGGGAGACAGATACGCAGTATTTT. It codes for CASRPRWETDTQYF.

The V gene is TRBV3-1 (or the pseudogene TRBV3-2), the J gene TRBJ2-2, with D perhaps TRBD1 (5 bases). The length of the CDR3 is 16 residues. Germline V gene data show CDR1 as LGHDT and CDR2 as YNNKEL (reference sequence). V lost 4 bases and J 0 bases, leaving 12 bases between the germline ends. The CDR3 spells CASSPQGSANTGELFF. CDR3 bases: TGTGCCAGCAGCCCCCAGGGAAGCGCGAACACCGGGGAGCTGTTTTTT.

The chain employs TRBV6-5 and TRBJ2-1; no definite D call. Trimming shortened V by 2 bases and J by 3 bases, and 11 bases separated the two germline ends. The CDR3 is made up of 15 amino acids. The germline CDR1 and CDR2 sequences are MNHEY and SVGAGI. This CDR3 reads CASSYTTGLYNEQFF. CDR3 bases: TGTGCCAGCAGTTACACCACGGGTCTCTACAATGAGCAGTTCTTC.

CDR3 residues: CASLTGVNEQFF. The CDR3 DNA reads as TGTGCCAGCCTGACAGGAGTCAATGAGCAGTTCTTC. The chain combines TRBV6-5 with TRBJ2-1; D possibly corresponds to TRBD1 (6 bases). Germline loops: CDR1 MNHEY, CDR2 SVGAGI. There are 12 residues in the CDR3. V lost 8 bases and J 6 bases, leaving 11 bases between the germline ends.

This clone is labeled medium-sized (0.01 to 0.1%). The rearrangement links TRBV13 to TRBJ2-1; 9 bases are shared with TRBD2. This CDR3 contains 16 residues. The V gene's germline CDR1 is PRHDT and CDR2 FYEKMQ (reference sequence). The V segment lost 0 bases and the J segment 6 bases; nucleotides outside the gene matches: 6. The CDR3 sequence: CASSLGFSGSTNEQFF. CDR3 sequence (DNA): TGTGCCAGCAGCTTAGGCTTTAGCGGGAGTACCAATGAGCAGTTCTTC.

This clone was seen a handful of times. This rearrangement joins TRBV2 to TRBJ2-2, with D perhaps TRBD2 (5 bases). The CDR3 contains 14 residues. V shed 6 bases and J shed 1 base, with 9 bases lying between them. Looked up from germline, CDR1 is SNHLY and CDR2 is FYNNEI. CDR3 loop: CASRRAGNTGELFF. In nucleotides, the CDR3 is TGTGCCAGCAGGCGGGCAGGGAACACCGGGGAGCTGTTTTTT.

The chain couples TRBV6-2 or TRBV6-3 to TRBJ2-2; 11 bases are shared with TRBD1. The CDR3 sequence is 18 residues long. Trimming at V came to 2 bases and at J to 7 bases, leaving 12 bases not matched to a gene. Germline lookup yields CDR1 MNHEY and CDR2 SVGEGT. The CDR3 here is CASSYRRLDRGQGGELFF. For the CDR3, the DNA is TGTGCCAGCAGTTACAGGCGTTTGGACAGGGGGCAGGGCGGGGAGCTGTTTTTT.